This is a list of T cell receptor beta chains from one sample in a study of T-cell memory formation after mild COVID-19. TCRdb ran MiXCR on the 5' RACE reads and lists one entry per CDR3 protein. The sample has hundreds of thousands of distinct CDR3 sequences; 15% to 20% are singletons. Sequencing input: PBMCs or a T cell subset sorted from them (not recorded which). The receptors come from an adult woman who had mild COVID-19 (a few samples of this study predate the infection). Cell type and time point are not known. Each CDR3 is given with its conserved first and last residue. The order of the fields is clone size, J gene, D gene, V gene, CDR3 protein, CDR3 DNA. A D gene is named only where the DNA matches it firmly. Part of the rows lack a size; the others show once, few, many or a class for expanded clones.

abundance: .
j_gene: TRBJ2-7
d_gene: TRBD2
v_gene: TRBV7-9
CDR3aa: CSSSSPGLAGNYEQYF
CDR3nt: TGTTCCAGCAGCTCACCGGGACTAGCGGGAAACTACGAGCAGTACTTC

abundance: few
j_gene: TRBJ1-2
d_gene: TRBD1
v_gene: TRBV20-1
CDR3aa: CSARWQGDGYTF
CDR3nt: TGCAGTGCTAGGTGGCAGGGGGATGGCTACACCTTC

abundance: few
j_gene: TRBJ2-2
d_gene: .
v_gene: TRBV4-2
CDR3aa: CASSQVGRQAYTGELFF
CDR3nt: TGTGCCAGCAGCCAAGTAGGAAGACAGGCGTACACCGGGGAGCTGTTTTTT

abundance: .
j_gene: TRBJ2-5
d_gene: TRBD2
v_gene: TRBV6-5
CDR3aa: CASSQGSGAFQETQYF
CDR3nt: TGTGCCAGCAGCCAAGGGAGCGGGGCCTTCCAAGAGACCCAGTACTTC

abundance: .
j_gene: TRBJ2-3
d_gene: TRBD2
v_gene: TRBV4-1
CDR3aa: CASSHGGFGGTDTQYF
CDR3nt: TGCGCCAGCAGCCACGGGGGGTTTGGGGGCACAGATACGCAGTATTTT

abundance: .
j_gene: TRBJ2-7
d_gene: .
v_gene: TRBV12-3/TRBV12-4
CDR3aa: CASSLGGGGPYEQYF
CDR3nt: TGTGCCAGCAGTTTAGGAGGGGGGGGGCCCTACGAGCAGTACTTC

abundance: few
j_gene: TRBJ2-1
d_gene: TRBD2
v_gene: TRBV29-1
CDR3aa: CSVEEYLAGSNEQFF
CDR3nt: TGCAGCGTTGAAGAGTACCTAGCGGGTTCCAATGAGCAGTTCTTC

abundance: .
j_gene: TRBJ2-2
d_gene: TRBD2
v_gene: TRBV5-1
CDR3aa: CASSLAVAGGIGELFF
CDR3nt: TGCGCCAGCAGCTTGGCCGTAGCGGGAGGAATCGGGGAGCTGTTTTTT

abundance: many
j_gene: TRBJ2-7
d_gene: .
v_gene: TRBV30
CDR3aa: CAWRQQSGHSYEQYF
CDR3nt: TGTGCCTGGAGACAACAGAGCGGGCACTCCTACGAGCAGTACTTC

abundance: .
j_gene: TRBJ2-7
d_gene: TRBD1
v_gene: TRBV5-1
CDR3aa: CASSLFGTDSYEQYF
CDR3nt: TGCGCCAGCAGCTTGTTCGGGACAGACTCCTACGAGCAGTACTTC

abundance: many
j_gene: TRBJ2-5
d_gene: .
v_gene: TRBV4-3
CDR3aa: CASSQTYRGHQETQYF
CDR3nt: TGCGCCAGCAGCCAAACCTACCGAGGACACCAAGAGACCCAGTACTTC

abundance: .
j_gene: TRBJ2-3
d_gene: TRBD2
v_gene: TRBV5-5
CDR3aa: CASSLGQRGDTQYF
CDR3nt: TGTGCCAGCAGCTTGGGCCAGCGGGGAGATACGCAGTATTTT

abundance: few
j_gene: TRBJ2-5
d_gene: .
v_gene: TRBV4-1
CDR3aa: CASSQEYRGQETQYF
CDR3nt: TGCGCCAGCAGCCAAGAGTACCGGGGACAAGAGACCCAGTACTTC

abundance: .
j_gene: TRBJ2-1
d_gene: .
v_gene: TRBV7-9
CDR3aa: CASSSRDWQFF
CDR3nt: TGTGCCAGCAGCTCCCGGGACTGGCAGTTCTTC

abundance: .
j_gene: TRBJ2-2
d_gene: TRBD1
v_gene: TRBV14
CDR3aa: CASSRYRGPNTGELFF
CDR3nt: TGTGCCAGCAGCCGATACAGGGGGCCGAACACCGGGGAGCTGTTTTTT

abundance: few
j_gene: TRBJ2-7
d_gene: TRBD1
v_gene: TRBV29-1
CDR3aa: CSVEAGGTYEQYF
CDR3nt: TGCAGCGTTGAGGCAGGGGGCACCTACGAGCAGTACTTC

abundance: .
j_gene: TRBJ1-4
d_gene: .
v_gene: TRBV5-6
CDR3aa: CASSTGLTKGYEKLFF
CDR3nt: TGTGCCAGCAGCACGGGACTTACAAAGGGTTATGAAAAACTGTTTTTT

abundance: .
j_gene: TRBJ2-1
d_gene: TRBD2
v_gene: TRBV29-1
CDR3aa: CSVFLRASGSRHNEQFF
CDR3nt: TGCAGCGTCTTTCTGCGGGCTAGCGGGAGTCGTCACAATGAGCAGTTCTTC

abundance: few
j_gene: TRBJ2-3
d_gene: .
v_gene: TRBV7-8
CDR3aa: CASSQGTTDTQYF
CDR3nt: TGTGCCAGCAGCCAAGGGACCACAGATACGCAGTATTTT

abundance: .
j_gene: TRBJ2-5
d_gene: .
v_gene: TRBV7-3
CDR3aa: CASSLVGVGRQETQYF
CDR3nt: TGTGCCAGCAGCTTAGTGGGCGTGGGACGACAAGAGACCCAGTACTTC

abundance: .
j_gene: TRBJ2-1
d_gene: TRBD2
v_gene: TRBV6-2/TRBV6-3
CDR3aa: CASSRPKTSGSYEQFF
CDR3nt: TGTGCCAGCAGCCGCCCAAAGACTAGCGGGAGTTATGAGCAGTTCTTC

abundance: .
j_gene: TRBJ2-7
d_gene: .
v_gene: TRBV5-1
CDR3aa: CASSLALVGTYEQYF
CDR3nt: TGCGCCAGCAGCTTGGCTCTTGTGGGGACCTACGAGCAGTACTTC

abundance: few
j_gene: TRBJ2-1
d_gene: TRBD2
v_gene: TRBV7-2
CDR3aa: CASSQQRGYYNEQFF
CDR3nt: TGTGCCAGCAGCCAACAGCGGGGGTACTACAATGAGCAGTTCTTC

abundance: .
j_gene: TRBJ2-3
d_gene: .
v_gene: TRBV6-1
CDR3aa: CASRGVTDTQYF
CDR3nt: TGTGCCAGCCGGGGAGTCACAGATACGCAGTATTTT

abundance: .
j_gene: TRBJ1-2
d_gene: .
v_gene: TRBV25-1
CDR3aa: CAGGRQDGGYTF
CDR3nt: TGTGCCGGGGGGAGACAGGACGGTGGCTACACCTTC

abundance: few
j_gene: TRBJ2-3
d_gene: .
v_gene: TRBV21-1
CDR3aa: CASSKVNPAHACTDTQYF
CDR3nt: TGTGCCAGCAGCAAAGTCAATCCGGCCCACGCCTGCACAGATACGCAGTATTTT

abundance: .
j_gene: TRBJ1-1
d_gene: .
v_gene: TRBV6-2/TRBV6-3
CDR3aa: CASSYREGLDTEAFF
CDR3nt: TGTGCCAGCAGTTACAGGGAAGGATTGGACACTGAAGCTTTCTTT

abundance: few
j_gene: TRBJ1-1
d_gene: .
v_gene: TRBV12-3/TRBV12-4
CDR3aa: CASKTGTEAFF
CDR3nt: TGTGCCAGCAAAACGGGCACTGAAGCTTTCTTT

abundance: few
j_gene: TRBJ2-7
d_gene: .
v_gene: TRBV5-4
CDR3aa: CASSLDDRPPYAQYF
CDR3nt: TGTGCCAGCAGCCTGGATGACCGGCCCCCCTACGCGCAGTACTTC

abundance: .
j_gene: TRBJ2-2
d_gene: .
v_gene: TRBV23-1
CDR3aa: CASIPDVTPGSCFF
CDR3nt: .

abundance: few
j_gene: TRBJ2-3
d_gene: .
v_gene: TRBV27
CDR3aa: CASSFMGGRDTQYF
CDR3nt: TGTGCCAGCAGTTTTATGGGGGGGCGGGATACGCAGTATTTT

abundance: few
j_gene: TRBJ2-7
d_gene: .
v_gene: TRBV14
CDR3aa: CASSQEGIEQYF
CDR3nt: TGTGCCAGCAGCCAAGAGGGAATCGAGCAGTACTTC

abundance: .
j_gene: TRBJ1-6
d_gene: .
v_gene: TRBV18
CDR3aa: CASSPSYSPLHF
CDR3nt: TGTGCCAGCTCGCCTTCGTATTCACCCCTCCACTTT

abundance: .
j_gene: TRBJ1-5
d_gene: TRBD1
v_gene: TRBV2
CDR3aa: CASSVPGTAINQPQHF
CDR3nt: TGTGCCAGCAGTGTTCCCGGGACAGCCATCAATCAGCCCCAGCATTTT

abundance: few
j_gene: TRBJ2-2
d_gene: .
v_gene: TRBV24-1
CDR3aa: CATSETDHTGELFF
CDR3nt: TGTGCCACCAGTGAAACGGACCACACCGGGGAGCTGTTTTTT

abundance: few
j_gene: TRBJ2-7
d_gene: .
v_gene: TRBV29-1
CDR3aa: CSVELGGRYEQYF
CDR3nt: TGCAGCGTTGAATTGGGGGGCCGCTACGAGCAGTACTTC

abundance: few
j_gene: TRBJ1-4
d_gene: .
v_gene: TRBV12-3/TRBV12-4
CDR3aa: CASSSHAEKLFF
CDR3nt: TGTGCCAGCAGTTCCCACGCCGAAAAACTGTTTTTT

abundance: few
j_gene: TRBJ2-5
d_gene: TRBD2
v_gene: TRBV14
CDR3aa: CASSQGSMGLAGGETQYF
CDR3nt: TGTGCCAGCAGCCAAGGGAGTATGGGACTAGCGGGAGGCGAGACCCAGTACTTC

abundance: few
j_gene: TRBJ2-7
d_gene: .
v_gene: TRBV18
CDR3aa: CASSPSGGSLYEQYF
CDR3nt: TGTGCCAGCTCTCCATCCGGCGGCTCCCTCTACGAGCAGTACTTC

abundance: .
j_gene: TRBJ2-7
d_gene: .
v_gene: TRBV3-1
CDR3aa: CASSQNRGYEQYF
CDR3nt: TGTGCCAGCAGCCAAAATCGGGGCTACGAGCAGTACTTC

abundance: few
j_gene: TRBJ1-2
d_gene: .
v_gene: TRBV12-3/TRBV12-4
CDR3aa: CASSRGGGYTF
CDR3nt: TGTGCCAGCAGTCGGGGAGGTGGCTACACCTTC

abundance: .
j_gene: TRBJ2-7
d_gene: .
v_gene: TRBV6-6
CDR3aa: CASSTGRPYEQYF
CDR3nt: TGTGCCAGCAGTACCGGACGGCCGTACGAGCAGTACTTC

abundance: few
j_gene: TRBJ2-2
d_gene: TRBD1
v_gene: TRBV2
CDR3aa: CASSVDRAGTGELFF
CDR3nt: TGTGCCAGCAGTGTCGACAGGGCGGGCACCGGGGAGCTGTTTTTT

abundance: few
j_gene: TRBJ1-1
d_gene: TRBD1
v_gene: TRBV3-1
CDR3aa: CASSFGQVNTEAFF
CDR3nt: TGTGCCAGCAGCTTCGGACAGGTGAACACTGAAGCTTTCTTT

abundance: .
j_gene: TRBJ1-1
d_gene: .
v_gene: TRBV27
CDR3aa: CASSWGAGMNTEAFF
CDR3nt: TGTGCCAGCAGTTGGGGCGCGGGTATGAACACTGAAGCTTTCTTT

abundance: .
j_gene: TRBJ1-2
d_gene: TRBD1
v_gene: TRBV5-1
CDR3aa: CASSHGGQDYGYTF
CDR3nt: TGCGCCAGCAGCCACGGGGGACAGGACTATGGCTACACCTTC

abundance: once
j_gene: TRBJ2-2
d_gene: .
v_gene: TRBV18
CDR3aa: CASSPPVYVAGELFF
CDR3nt: TGTGCCAGCTCACCACCTGTGTATGTCGCCGGGGAGCTGTTTTTT

abundance: .
j_gene: TRBJ2-2
d_gene: .
v_gene: TRBV6-2/TRBV6-3
CDR3aa: CASSYLPSGTGELFF
CDR3nt: TGTGCCAGCAGTTATCTGCCCTCGGGGACCGGGGAGCTGTTTTTT

abundance: few
j_gene: TRBJ2-5
d_gene: .
v_gene: TRBV12-3/TRBV12-4
CDR3aa: CASSLYSGTFHQETQYF
CDR3nt: TGTGCCAGCAGTCTCTACTCCGGGACATTTCACCAAGAGACCCAGTACTTC